A selection of T cell receptor beta chains follows, all from one sample in a study of cytomegalovirus exposure and HLA in healthy donors. Assay: immunoSEQ multiplex PCR; the TCRdb copy retains only in-frame clones and omits some. The data show about 160,000 clones, 80% seen once. Sequenced: PBMCs. These receptor sequences come from a man aged 18 to 29 in good health and CMV-seropositive. Each CDR3 is given with its conserved first and last residue. The order of the fields is clone size, D gene, J gene, V gene, CDR3 DNA, CDR3 protein. D genes are given only for firm matches. Clone size is stated in some rows and not others, as once, few, many or a class when expanded.

size: -; D: -; J: TRBJ1-5; V: TRBV13; DNA: TGTGCCAGCAGCTTACGAGCCGGGCTTCGGGAACCCCAGCATTTT; CDR3: CASSLRAGLREPQHF
size: -; D: TRBD2; J: TRBJ2-3; V: TRBV11-3; DNA: TGTGCCAGCAGCACGATGGGGGGGACTGGGAGCACAGATACGCAGTATTTT; CDR3: CASSTMGGTGSTDTQYF
size: few; D: -; J: TRBJ1-5; V: TRBV9; DNA: TGTGCCAGCAGCTCATTAGATCCCCGGGGGTCAATCTATAGCAATCAGCCCCAGCATTTT; CDR3: CASSSLDPRGSIYSNQPQHF
size: -; D: -; J: TRBJ2-1; V: TRBV10-3; DNA: TGTGCCATCAGTGATCTAGGCGGGCATCCCTACAATGAGCAGTTCTTC; CDR3: CAISDLGGHPYNEQFF
size: once; D: -; J: TRBJ1-4; V: TRBV19; DNA: TGTGCCAGTAGTATAAGGAGGGCTGGTGAAAAACTGTTTTTT; CDR3: CASSIRRAGEKLFF
size: -; D: TRBD2; J: TRBJ2-7; V: TRBV7-2; DNA: TGTGCCAGCAGCTTAGATCGCGGGAGCTCCTACGAGCAGTACTTC; CDR3: CASSLDRGSSYEQYF
size: few; D: TRBD1; J: TRBJ2-2; V: TRBV5-4; DNA: TGTGCCACCGAATACAGGGGGCGTAGGACCGGGGAGCTGTTTTTT; CDR3: CATEYRGRRTGELFF
size: -; D: -; J: TRBJ2-1; V: TRBV11-2; DNA: TGTGCCAGCAGCCCCCCAACTTTCAATGAGCAGTTCTTC; CDR3: CASSPPTFNEQFF
size: -; D: TRBD1; J: TRBJ1-1; V: TRBV10-3; DNA: TGTGCCATCAGTGAGAGCCCCCCTACAGGGGGCGGTGGTTCCCCTTTCTTT; CDR3: CAISESPPTGGGGSPFF
size: -; D: TRBD1; J: TRBJ2-7; V: TRBV7-9; DNA: TGTGCCAGCAGCTTGGACAGACAGGGGGCCTGGTACTTC; CDR3: CASSLDRQGAWYF
size: -; D: TRBD2; J: TRBJ2-1; V: TRBV4-2; DNA: TGTGCCAGCAGCCAGATGACTAGCGGGAGCAATGAGCAGTTCTTC; CDR3: CASSQMTSGSNEQFF
size: -; D: TRBD2; J: TRBJ2-3; V: TRBV9; DNA: TGTGCCAGCAGCGTGACTAGCGATATAGATACGCAGTATTTT; CDR3: CASSVTSDIDTQYF
size: -; D: -; J: TRBJ1-2; V: TRBV12-2; DNA: TGTGCAAGTCGCTTAGAAAAAGCGGGGGGGCAGGGCTACACCTTC; CDR3: CASRLEKAGGQGYTF
size: -; D: -; J: TRBJ1-5; V: TRBV2; DNA: TGTGCCAGCACCGCGGCCCTCCCCTTAAACAATCAGCCCCAGCATTTT; CDR3: CASTAALPLNNQPQHF
size: -; D: -; J: TRBJ2-2; V: TRBV11-1; DNA: TGTGCCAGCAGCTTAGGGTTACGGCGGGGCGCGAACACCGGGGAGCTGTTTTTT; CDR3: CASSLGLRRGANTGELFF
size: few; D: -; J: TRBJ1-2; V: TRBV25-1; DNA: TGTGCCAGCAGTGAATATGGGGGCGGCTACACCTTC; CDR3: CASSEYGGGYTF
size: -; D: -; J: TRBJ2-7; V: TRBV9; DNA: TGTGCCAGCAGCGTAGGGAGCAGATCCTACGAGCAGTACTTC; CDR3: CASSVGSRSYEQYF
size: -; D: TRBD1; J: TRBJ1-5; V: TRBV5-6; DNA: TGTGCCAGCAGCTCCCGGACAGGGGGCGCGATCGGCAATCAGCCCCAGCATTTT; CDR3: CASSSRTGGAIGNQPQHF
size: once; D: -; J: TRBJ1-1; V: TRBV29-1; DNA: TGCAGCGTAGGGATAGGAGGGAACACTGAAGCTTTCTTT; CDR3: CSVGIGGNTEAFF
size: -; D: TRBD1; J: TRBJ1-4; V: TRBV7-9; DNA: TGTGCCAGCACCCAGTTGGGGACAGGGATAGATGAAAAACTGTTTTTT; CDR3: CASTQLGTGIDEKLFF
size: few; D: TRBD1; J: TRBJ1-5; V: TRBV7-2; DNA: TGTGCCAGCAGATCGGGACAGGCGAGCAATCAGCCCCAGCATTTT; CDR3: CASRSGQASNQPQHF
size: few; D: TRBD1; J: TRBJ2-7; V: TRBV20-1; DNA: TGCAGTCCGGGACAGGGCTACGAGCAGTACTTC; CDR3: CSPGQGYEQYF
size: once; D: TRBD1; J: TRBJ2-7; V: TRBV2; DNA: TGTGCCACCTATGACAGGGGATCATCCTACGAGCAGTACTTC; CDR3: CATYDRGSSYEQYF
size: -; D: TRBD1; J: TRBJ2-7; V: TRBV9; DNA: TGTGCCAGCAGCGCACAGGGGGCCACCTACGAGCAGTACTTC; CDR3: CASSAQGATYEQYF
size: -; D: -; J: TRBJ2-1; V: TRBV27; DNA: TGTGCCAGCAGTTTAGACAGGCTTAAGAATGAGCAGTTCTTC; CDR3: CASSLDRLKNEQFF
size: -; D: -; J: TRBJ1-1; V: TRBV7-8; DNA: TGTGCCAGCGTACTTGGTGGTGGCACTGAAGCTTTCTTT; CDR3: CASVLGGGTEAFF
size: few; D: TRBD1; J: TRBJ1-5; V: TRBV19; DNA: TGTGCCAGTAGTATAGGGGACAGGGGGTTGAATCAGCCCCAGCATTTT; CDR3: CASSIGDRGLNQPQHF
size: few; D: -; J: TRBJ2-4; V: TRBV15; DNA: TGTGCCACCAGCAGTTCAATGAGGCCCAAACTAGCCAAAAACATTCAGTACTTC; CDR3: CATSSSMRPKLAKNIQYF
size: -; D: -; J: TRBJ2-7; V: TRBV6-1; DNA: TGTGCCAGCAGTGAATCATGGGGCCGTGAAGAGCAGTACTTC; CDR3: CASSESWGREEQYF
size: -; D: TRBD2; J: TRBJ2-7; V: TRBV7-2; DNA: TGTGCCAGCAGCTTAGTATGGGCGGGGGGGAACTACGAGCAGTACTTC; CDR3: CASSLVWAGGNYEQYF
size: -; D: -; J: TRBJ2-5; V: TRBV5-1; DNA: TGCGCCAGCAGCTTGGACAGAATCGAACTCCTTAGCGGTCTAGTCCAAGAGACCCAGTACTTC; CDR3: CASSLDRIELLSGLVQETQYF
size: -; D: -; J: TRBJ1-1; V: TRBV9; DNA: TGTGCCAGCAGCGTCGGACAGTACACTGAAGCTTTCTTT; CDR3: CASSVGQYTEAFF
size: -; D: -; J: TRBJ2-7; V: TRBV14; DNA: TGTGCCAGCAGCCCGTCAAGCGGTTACGAGCAGTACTTC; CDR3: CASSPSSGYEQYF
size: -; D: -; J: TRBJ2-1; V: TRBV19; DNA: TGTGCCAGTAGTATTAGCGCACCCCCAGTTCCCAATGAGCAGTTCTTC; CDR3: CASSISAPPVPNEQFF
size: -; D: TRBD1; J: TRBJ1-2; V: TRBV7-2; DNA: TGTGCCAGCAGCAGTGCAGGGGGCTTCTATGGCTACACCTTC; CDR3: CASSSAGGFYGYTF
size: -; D: TRBD1; J: TRBJ1-6; V: TRBV6-6; DNA: TGTGCCAGCAGGGTCCCGGGACAGATGAATTCACCCCTCCACTTT; CDR3: CASRVPGQMNSPLHF
size: -; D: -; J: TRBJ1-1; V: TRBV7-6; DNA: TGTGCCAGCAGCTTAGCGATTTGGGGAGGAGCTTTCTTT; CDR3: CASSLAIWGGAFF
size: -; D: -; J: TRBJ2-7; V: TRBV7-9; DNA: TGTGCCAGCAGCCTGCGGGACCCCCCGGGGAACGAGCAGTACTTC; CDR3: CASSLRDPPGNEQYF
size: -; D: -; J: TRBJ1-5; V: TRBV6-1; DNA: TGTGCCAGCAGTGAGTACCTCTCTGGGGCACAGGGTCAGCCCCAGCATTTT; CDR3: CASSEYLSGAQGQPQHF
size: once; D: -; J: TRBJ2-1; V: TRBV19; DNA: TGTGCCAGTAGTACAGGGGCCTTCTCCTACAATGAGCAGTTCTTC; CDR3: CASSTGAFSYNEQFF
size: -; D: TRBD1; J: TRBJ2-7; V: TRBV10-3; DNA: TGTGCCATCAGTGGCCGGGACAGGGGTTACGAGCAGTACTTC; CDR3: CAISGRDRGYEQYF
size: -; D: TRBD1; J: TRBJ1-5; V: TRBV11-3; DNA: TGTGCCACCCCTTATCCGGGGGCCCAAACAGGGGGATATTGCCAGCCCCAGCATTTT; CDR3: CATPYPGAQTGGYCQPQHF
size: few; D: TRBD1; J: TRBJ1-4; V: TRBV7-9; DNA: TGTGCCAGCAGCTCAGGGGGGAATGAAAAACTGTTTTTT; CDR3: CASSSGGNEKLFF
size: once; D: -; J: TRBJ2-7; V: TRBV6-1; DNA: TGTGCCAGCAGTGAAGGGGGGACTGGAATCTACGAGCAGTACTTC; CDR3: CASSEGGTGIYEQYF
size: -; D: TRBD1; J: TRBJ1-2; V: TRBV9; DNA: TGTGCCAGCAGCGCCACCCGACAGGGACATGGCTACACCTTC; CDR3: CASSATRQGHGYTF
size: few; D: -; J: TRBJ2-5; V: TRBV5-4; DNA: TGTGCCAGCAGCCTGGGACTCGGCGAGACCCAGTACTTC; CDR3: CASSLGLGETQYF